This TCR beta chain was found in a study of OX40 agonist ivuxolimab in advanced cancers. Background on the study: A diagnosis of hepatocellular carcinoma, melanoma, renal cell or head and neck cancer was present in dose-escalation patients. Of mixed ages from about 20 to 85 and averaging roughly 60 years, the group was over 80% male.

Assay: immunoSEQ multiplex PCR; the TCRdb copy retains only in-frame clones and omits some. Among 95,000 to 150,000 clones listed, 85% to 95% were seen once. Study outcomes and limitations: The study found that CD8+ T cells averaged more expanded clones than CD4+.

V was cut by 3 bases and J by 1 base, with 11 bases left in between. CDR1 and CDR2 from the germline V gene are MNHEY and SMNVEV (reference sequence). The CDR3 runs 15 residues. Autoimmune disease history or systemic immunosuppression led to patient exclusion. Points on this clone: Its antigen is still unknown.

The clonotype was recovered from an adult with an advanced solid tumor such as melanoma, head and neck, liver or kidney cancer. Sequenced material: CD4+ or CD8+ T cells sorted from blood, taken in a trial of the OX40 agonist ivuxolimab. The genes are TRBV27 and TRBJ2-3; D is uncertain. In DNA, the CDR3 is TGTGCCAGCAGTTTGAGTCCTTCCCGCACAGATACGCAGTATTTT. As protein: CASSLSPSRTDTQYF.